This T cell receptor (beta chain) comes out of a study of long-term antiretroviral therapy in people with HIV. The assay, immunoSEQ v3.0, was run at survey level. The repertoire was sequenced with immunoSEQ multiplex PCR; TCRdb's copy has only in-frame clones and lacks some. This sample carries around 25,000 clones, about 86% of them seen once, and the ten largest clones take just over 5%. The CDR3 loop spans 16 amino acids. V gave up 6 bases and J gave up 5 bases; unmatched junction bases: 10. The germline gives CDR1 WNHNN, CDR2 SYGVQD (reference sequence). Study findings and constraints: Blood, drawn from the mid-2000s to the late 2010s, may reflect older ART regimens. Absence of data on ART adherence, viral resistance or therapy changes was noted.

Among participants with HIV, every one received treatment in the United States. Held in samples before DNA extraction were about 0.85-11 million cryopreserved PBMC. In the case of this clone: Its specificity is unknown.

The chain is built from TRBV10-1 and TRBJ2-1; TRBD2 matches at 10 bases. This clonotype was obtained from a young man with HIV. Sequenced here: unsorted PBMCs, sampled 3 years after starting antiretroviral therapy. The CDR3 loop is CASSQSSGGYNNEQFF. The CDR3 coding sequence is TGCGCCAGCAGCCAATCTAGCGGGGGCTATAACAATGAGCAGTTCTTC.